The sequence of this T cell receptor (beta chain) was determined in a study of blood T cell repertoires in COVID-19. Between the trimmed V and J ends, which lost 6 bases and 2 bases, there was a span of 11 bases. The CDR3 sequence is 13 residues long. Clones were read by immunoSEQ multiplex PCR, and TCRdb kept only the in-frame ones, dropping some. The sample lists nearly 90,000 clones, roughly 88% occurring once. The V and J genes are TRBV12-3 or TRBV12-4 and TRBJ2-7; perhaps TRBD2 as D (6 bases). Specimen: peripheral blood. The source is a young man with COVID-19, enrolled during active disease. The CDR3 bases are TGTGCCAGCAGCCCGGGACTGGCCTACGAGCAGTACTTC. It encodes CASSPGLAYEQYF.